The entry below describes one T cell receptor (beta chain). This sample was taken from a study of blood T cell repertoires in COVID-19. Turning to the study itself: COVID-19 samples collected from the United States, Italy and Spain covered acute and convalescent phases. The cDNA or gDNA used as material had been derived from T cells, B-cell-depleted T cells, or PBMCs.

Participant ages covered roughly 18 to 89 years across 24 US areas. Recovered participants had two consecutive negative NP/OP PCR tests, healthcare professional clearance, or symptom resolution. The CDR3 loop spans 13 amino acids. Trimming removed 11 bases from V and 3 bases from J; junction bases left unmatched: 7. Germline CDR1 is SNHLY and CDR2 is FYNNEI. Sequencing used immunoSEQ multiplex PCR; TCRdb keeps in-frame clones, though not all of them. The sample contains some 200,000 clones, about 85% of which appear only once. This sequence joins TRBV2 and TRBJ2-7; 10 positions agree with TRBD1. The sequence was obtained from a woman aged 25 to 45 who had recovered from COVID-19. The sequenced material came from PBMCs or T cells enriched from blood (not recorded which). The CDR3: CAGAGTGVYEQYF. CDR3 bases: TGTGCCGGGGCCGGGACAGGGGTCTACGAGCAGTACTTC. The full variable domain, in which reference TRBV2 and TRBJ2-7 provide the parts outside the CDR3, is EPEVTQTPSHQVTQMGQEVILRCVPISNHLYFYWYRQILGQKVEFLVSFYNNEISEKSEIFDDQFSVERPDGSNFTLKIRSTKLEDSAMYFCAGAGTGVYEQYFGPGTRLTVT.